These 5 T cell receptor beta chains were sequenced from one sample in a study of low-dose radiotherapy and immunotherapy resistance in tumors. The time point is: before trial treatment. Primers used for first-strand cDNA, a TRAV- and TRBV-specific set, covered both alpha and beta chains. TCRs were amplified for around 20 PCR cycles with a constant-region primer and V-primer adapter. TCRdb independently ran MiXCR on the reads; one entry per CDR3 protein. This repertoire shows 64,000 or so distinct CDR3 sequences, roughly 29% found once; its top ten account for around 6.7%. The sequencing here drew on PBMCs, taken before treatment. All receptors come from a male donor with rectosigmoid adenocarcinoma.

V usage is TRBV5-6 and J usage is TRBJ1-5; TRBD1 might be the D (5 bases). The V gene lost 9 bases and the J gene lost 5 bases, with 12 bases spanning the gap. In germline, CDR1 is SGHDT, CDR2 YYEEEE. The CDR3 has 12 residues. CDR3 residues: CANPGGDQPQHF. Here the CDR3 DNA reads TGTGCCAACCCCGGGGGAGATCAGCCCCAGCATTTT.

This clonotype came up many times. The CDR3 DNA reads TGCGCCAGCAGCTGTAAGGGGAACACTGAAGCTTTCTTT. Translating it yields CASSCKGNTEAFF. The chain recombines TRBV23-1 with TRBJ1-1; no firm D call. TRBV23-1 is classed as an ORF, of uncertain function. The CDR3 is 13 amino acids. Trimming stripped 6 bases from V and 1 base from J, with 9 bases between.

At least ten counts were recorded for this clonotype. The chain couples TRBV5-5 to TRBJ2-3; D is possibly TRBD1 (6 bases). The length of the CDR3 is 15 residues. Trimming removed 4 bases from V and 1 base from J, with 13 bases in between. The germline V gene has CDR1 SGHKS and CDR2 YYEKEE (reference sequence). CDR3: CASSVVGARTDTQYF. The CDR3, as DNA: TGTGCCAGCAGCGTCGTGGGGGCGCGCACAGATACGCAGTATTTT.

This clonotype was picked up many times. The rearrangement uses TRBV28 and TRBJ2-3; D may be TRBD1 (5 bases). Per germline, CDR1 MDHEN and CDR2 SYDVKM. This CDR3 is built from 15 residues. V was pared by 6 bases and J by 0 bases, with 13 bases between. As DNA, the CDR3 is TGTGCCAGCAGCCACGACAGCTCTAGCACAGATACGCAGTATTTT. It is translated as CASSHDSSSTDTQYF. Full variable domain (rest looked up from reference TRBV28 and TRBJ2-3): DVKVTQSSRYLVKRTGEKVFLECVQDMDHENMFWYRQDPGLGLRLIYFSYDVKMKEKGDIPEGYSVSREKKERFSLILESASTNQTSMYLCASSHDSSSTDTQYFGPGTRLTVL.

The chain employs TRBV10-3 and TRBJ2-1, with 7 nucleotides matching TRBD2. CDR3 size: 15 residues. With 3 bases clipped from V and 4 bases from J, the junction kept 6 bases outside the gene matches. The V gene's germline CDR1 is ENHRY and CDR2 SYGVKD. CDR3 loop: CAISESSGKYNEQFF. In DNA, the CDR3 is TGTGCCATCAGTGAATCTAGCGGAAAATACAATGAGCAGTTCTTC.